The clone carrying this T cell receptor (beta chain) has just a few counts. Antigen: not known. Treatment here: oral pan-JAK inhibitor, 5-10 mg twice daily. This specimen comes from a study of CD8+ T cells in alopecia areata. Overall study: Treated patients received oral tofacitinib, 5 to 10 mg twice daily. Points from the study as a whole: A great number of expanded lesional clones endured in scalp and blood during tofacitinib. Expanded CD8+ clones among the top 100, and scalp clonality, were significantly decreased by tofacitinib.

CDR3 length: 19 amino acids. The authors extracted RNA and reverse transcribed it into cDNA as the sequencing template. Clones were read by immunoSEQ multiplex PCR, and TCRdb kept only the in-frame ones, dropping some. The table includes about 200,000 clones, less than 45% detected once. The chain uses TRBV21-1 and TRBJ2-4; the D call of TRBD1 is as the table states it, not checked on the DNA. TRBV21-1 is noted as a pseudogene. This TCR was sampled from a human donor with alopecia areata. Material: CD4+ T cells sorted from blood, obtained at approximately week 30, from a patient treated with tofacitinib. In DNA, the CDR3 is TGTGCCAGCAGCAGATACCGGGACAGGGGGCTTAGGGCCAAAAACATTCAGTACTTC. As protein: CASSRYRDRGLRAKNIQYF.